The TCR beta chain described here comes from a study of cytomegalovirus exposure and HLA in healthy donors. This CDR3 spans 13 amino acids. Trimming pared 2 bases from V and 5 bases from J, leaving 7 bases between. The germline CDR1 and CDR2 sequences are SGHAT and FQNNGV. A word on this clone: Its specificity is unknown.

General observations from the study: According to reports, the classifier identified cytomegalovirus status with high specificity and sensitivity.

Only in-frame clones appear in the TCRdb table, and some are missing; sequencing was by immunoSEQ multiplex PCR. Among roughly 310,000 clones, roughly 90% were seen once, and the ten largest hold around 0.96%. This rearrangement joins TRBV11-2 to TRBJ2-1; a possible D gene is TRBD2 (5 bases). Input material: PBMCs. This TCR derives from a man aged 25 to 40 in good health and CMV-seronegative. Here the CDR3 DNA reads TGTGCCAGCAGCTTACGGGGAAACAATGAGCAGTTCTTC. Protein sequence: CASSLRGNNEQFF.